The 5 T cell receptor beta chains below come from one sample, sequenced in a study of molecular identifiers for immune sequencing clone quantification. TCRdb passed the PCR reads through MiXCR, listing each CDR3 protein once. The sample consists of some 320,000 distinct CDR3 sequences, roughly 24% of them appearing once. Material: naive CD8+ T cells from blood, with Jurkat cell RNA spiked in. Documented subset: FACS-sorted CD8+CD4-CCR7+CD45RA+ naive T cells. The origin of the receptors is a human donor in good health. Some libraries in this study had Jurkat cell RNA spiked in.

This clonotype has a handful of counts. V gene TRBV27 combines with J gene TRBJ2-7, with 10 bases identical to TRBD2. Germline CDR1 reads MNHEY; CDR2 reads SMNVEV (reference sequence). V gave up 3 bases and J gave up 7 bases; unmatched junction bases: 9. CDR3 length equals 15 residues. The CDR3 nucleotides read TGTGCCAGCAGTTTTGGCCTAGCGGGAGTTAGTGAGCAGTACTTC. Its translation is CASSFGLAGVSEQYF.

The V call is TRBV2, the J call TRBJ1-1, with TRBD1 as a possible D gene (5 bases). Trimming took 3 bases from V and 4 from J, leaving 18 bases between them. The CDR3 totals 16 residues. Germline V gene data show CDR1 as SNHLY and CDR2 as FYNNEI. The CDR3 region has the DNA TGTGCCAGCAGTGAGGGCGGGGCCAGGGCGGGCACTGAAGCTTTCTTT. Encoded protein: CASSEGGARAGTEAFF.

This clonotype was detected ten times or more. The rearrangement links TRBV28 to TRBJ2-7; tentatively, D is TRBD2 (7 bases). The CDR3 length is 13 residues. V was trimmed by 4 bases and J by 2 bases, leaving 9 bases between them. Germline V gives CDR1 MDHEN, CDR2 SYDVKM. Written as DNA, the CDR3 is TGTGCCAGCAGTTGGGGGGGCGCCTACGAGCAGTACTTC. Translation: CASSWGGAYEQYF.

A note on this clonotype: This sequence may be a read error, since a much larger clone differs from it by one base. The V and J genes are TRBV29-1 and TRBJ2-7; D not resolved. The CDR3 length is 12 residues. Looked up from germline, CDR1 is SQVTM and CDR2 is ANQGSEA. CDR3 DNA sequence: TGCAGCGCCGCTGGGGAAATCGGCGAGCGGTACTTC. This translates into CSAAGEIGERYF.

This clonotype has only a few counts. V usage is TRBV4-3 and J usage is TRBJ1-5; D is unresolved. Per the germline V gene, CDR1 is LGHNA and CDR2 is YSLEER. The CDR3 covers 15 residues. Trimming took off 0 bases at V and 7 bases at J, with 13 bases between the two ends. The CDR3 protein is CASSQDLPPGQPQHF. CDR3 sequence (DNA): TGCGCCAGCAGCCAAGACCTACCCCCCGGGCAGCCCCAGCATTTT.